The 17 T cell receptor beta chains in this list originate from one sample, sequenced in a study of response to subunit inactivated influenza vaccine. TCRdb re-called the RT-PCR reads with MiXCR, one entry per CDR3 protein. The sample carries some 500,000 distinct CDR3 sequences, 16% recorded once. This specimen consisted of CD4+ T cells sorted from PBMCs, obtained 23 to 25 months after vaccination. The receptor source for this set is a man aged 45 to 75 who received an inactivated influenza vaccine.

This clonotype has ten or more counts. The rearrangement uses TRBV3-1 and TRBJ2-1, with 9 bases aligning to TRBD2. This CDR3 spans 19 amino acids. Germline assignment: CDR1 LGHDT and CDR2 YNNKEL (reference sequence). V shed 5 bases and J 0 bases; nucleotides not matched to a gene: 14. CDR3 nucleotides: TGTGCCAGCAGCTTGGTTAGCGGGAGAGTCCTCCGCTCCTACAATGAGCAGTTCTTC. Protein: CASSLVSGRVLRSYNEQFF.

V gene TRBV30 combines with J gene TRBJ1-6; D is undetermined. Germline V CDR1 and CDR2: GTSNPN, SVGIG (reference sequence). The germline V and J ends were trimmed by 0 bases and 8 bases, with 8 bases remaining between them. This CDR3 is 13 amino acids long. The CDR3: CAWSVSRDSPLHF. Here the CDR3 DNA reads TGTGCCTGGAGTGTATCAAGGGATTCACCCCTCCACTTT.

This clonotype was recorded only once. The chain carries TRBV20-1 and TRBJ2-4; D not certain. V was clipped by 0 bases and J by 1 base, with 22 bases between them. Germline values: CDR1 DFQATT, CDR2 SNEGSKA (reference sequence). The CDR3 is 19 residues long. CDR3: CSARDPGDRVMGAKNIQYF. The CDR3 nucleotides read TGCAGTGCTAGAGATCCGGGTGACCGAGTCATGGGGGCCAAAAACATTCAGTACTTC.

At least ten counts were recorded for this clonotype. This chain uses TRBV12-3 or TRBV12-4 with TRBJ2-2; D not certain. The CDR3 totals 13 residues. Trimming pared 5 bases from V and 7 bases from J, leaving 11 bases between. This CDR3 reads CASSAQAHGELFF. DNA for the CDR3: TGTGCCAGCAGTGCCCAGGCCCACGGGGAGCTGTTTTTT.

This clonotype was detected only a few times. CDR3 in amino acids: CASSAGTGDNEQFF. CDR3 bases: TGCGCCAGCAGCGCGGGGACAGGGGACAATGAGCAGTTCTTC. The chain recombines TRBV5-1 with TRBJ2-1; 10 nucleotides align to TRBD1. Trimming took 4 bases from V and 5 from J; bases not matched to a gene: 3. Germline values: CDR1 SGHRS, CDR2 YFSETQ. The CDR3 covers 14 residues.

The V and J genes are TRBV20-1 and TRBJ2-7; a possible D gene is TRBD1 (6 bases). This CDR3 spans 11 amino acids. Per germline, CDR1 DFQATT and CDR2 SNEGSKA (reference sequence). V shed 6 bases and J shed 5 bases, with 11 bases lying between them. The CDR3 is CSANQGNEQYF. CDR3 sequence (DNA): TGCAGTGCGAACCAGGGGAACGAGCAGTACTTC.

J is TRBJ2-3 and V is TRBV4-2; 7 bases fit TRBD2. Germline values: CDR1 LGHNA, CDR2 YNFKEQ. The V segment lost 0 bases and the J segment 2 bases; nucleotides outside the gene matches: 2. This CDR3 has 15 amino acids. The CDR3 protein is CASSQDTSVTDTQYF. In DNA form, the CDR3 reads TGTGCCAGCAGCCAAGATACTAGCGTCACAGATACGCAGTATTTT.

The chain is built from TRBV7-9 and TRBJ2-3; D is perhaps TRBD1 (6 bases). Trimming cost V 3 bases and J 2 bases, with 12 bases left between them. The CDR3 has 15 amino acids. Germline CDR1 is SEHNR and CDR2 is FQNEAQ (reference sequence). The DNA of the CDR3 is TGTGCCAGCAGCTTGTCCAGGGGCTACACAGATACGCAGTATTTT. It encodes CASSLSRGYTDTQYF.

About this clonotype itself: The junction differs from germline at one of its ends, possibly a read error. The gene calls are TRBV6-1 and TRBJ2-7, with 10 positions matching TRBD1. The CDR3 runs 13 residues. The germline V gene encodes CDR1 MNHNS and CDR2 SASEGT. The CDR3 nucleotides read TGTGCCAGCAGTGAAGCCAGCCGGGACAGGGGAAAATTC. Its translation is CASSEASRDRGKF.

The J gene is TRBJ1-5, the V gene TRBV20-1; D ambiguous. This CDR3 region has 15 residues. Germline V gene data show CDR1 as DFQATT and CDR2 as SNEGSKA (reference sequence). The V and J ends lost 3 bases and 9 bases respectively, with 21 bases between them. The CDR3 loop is CSASKGRTLTAPQHF. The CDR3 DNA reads TGCAGTGCTAGCAAGGGCAGGACCTTAACGGCGCCCCAGCATTTT.

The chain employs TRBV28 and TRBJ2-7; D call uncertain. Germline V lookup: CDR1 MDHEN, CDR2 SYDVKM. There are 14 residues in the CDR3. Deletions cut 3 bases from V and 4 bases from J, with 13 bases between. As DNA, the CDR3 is TGTGCCAGCAGTTTGTCGGGTATAGTGTACGAGCAGTACTTC. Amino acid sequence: CASSLSGIVYEQYF.

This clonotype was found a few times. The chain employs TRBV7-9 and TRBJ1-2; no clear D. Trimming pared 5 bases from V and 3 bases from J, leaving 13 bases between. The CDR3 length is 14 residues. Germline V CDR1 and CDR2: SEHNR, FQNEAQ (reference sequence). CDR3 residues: CASSVSGFYYGYTF. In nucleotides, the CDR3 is TGTGCCAGCAGCGTCTCGGGGTTTTACTATGGCTACACCTTC.

The CDR3 DNA reads as TGTGCCACCAGTGATCCCCGGGACAGACTAAATGAAGCTTTCTTT. Amino acids: CATSDPRDRLNEAFF. This rearrangement joins TRBV24-1 to TRBJ1-1; 7 nucleotides match TRBD1. V was pared by 3 bases and J by 7 bases, with 10 bases of the junction left unmatched. The CDR3 runs 15 residues. Germline CDR1 is KGHDR and CDR2 is SFDVKD.

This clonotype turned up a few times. The CDR3 spells CASREYGTSGETQYF. Written as DNA, the CDR3 is TGTGCCAGCAGGGAGTATGGGACTAGTGGAGAGACCCAGTACTTC. The rearrangement joins TRBV28 to TRBJ2-5; 8 bases are shared with TRBD2. The germline V gene has CDR1 MDHEN and CDR2 SYDVKM. The CDR3 has 15 amino acids. Losses at the gene ends were 6 bases for V and 4 bases for J; bases not matched to a gene: 10.

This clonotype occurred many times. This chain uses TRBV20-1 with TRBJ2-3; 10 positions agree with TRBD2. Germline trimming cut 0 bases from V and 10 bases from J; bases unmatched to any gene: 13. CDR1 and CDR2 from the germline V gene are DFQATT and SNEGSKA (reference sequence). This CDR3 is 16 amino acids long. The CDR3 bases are TGCAGTGCTAGAGATTCCCTAGCGGGAGATCGCCGCTCGCAGTATTTT. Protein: CSARDSLAGDRRSQYF.

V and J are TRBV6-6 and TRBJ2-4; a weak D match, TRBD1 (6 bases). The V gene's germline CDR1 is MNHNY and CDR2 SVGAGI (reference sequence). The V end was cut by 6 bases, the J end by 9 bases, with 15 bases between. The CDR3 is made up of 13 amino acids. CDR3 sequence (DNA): TGTGCCAGCAGCCCAGGGGAAGGGGGCATTCAGTACTTC. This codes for CASSPGEGGIQYF.

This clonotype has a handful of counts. The CDR3 region is CASSPPGGYNEQFF. The CDR3 bases are TGTGCCAGCAGCCCCCCAGGAGGGTACAATGAGCAGTTCTTC. V and J are TRBV9 and TRBJ2-1, with D maybe TRBD2 (6 bases). This CDR3 is 14 amino acids long. Germline V gives CDR1 SGDLS, CDR2 YYNGEE. The V end was cut by 4 bases, the J end by 4 bases, with 12 bases between. Drawing the rest from reference TRBV9 and TRBJ2-1, the complete variable domain is DSGVTQTPKHLITATGQRVTLRCSPRSGDLSVYWYQQSLDQGLQFLIQYYNGEERAKGNILERFSAQQFPDLHSELNLSSLELGDSALYFCASSPPGGYNEQFFGPGTRLTVL.